This T cell receptor (beta chain) was obtained from a study of cytomegalovirus exposure and HLA in healthy donors. The CDR3 loop spans 17 amino acids. Germline assignment: CDR1 SGHAT and CDR2 FQNNGV. Trimming stripped 0 bases from V and 2 bases from J, with 15 bases between. The study ran its PCR with 60 Vbeta and 13 Jbeta primers. Here immunoSEQ multiplex PCR was the method, and the copy in TCRdb shows in-frame clones only, minus some. The sample shows about 130,000 clones, 65% to 85% of them seen only once. This chain connects TRBV11-2 to TRBJ2-3; D not certain. What was sequenced was PBMCs. The TCR originated in a woman aged 40 to 50 in good health and CMV-seronegative. The CDR3 is CASSLDDLRLDTDTQYF. The DNA of the CDR3 is TGTGCCAGCAGCTTAGACGACCTGAGGTTAGACACAGATACGCAGTATTTT.